These 27 T cell receptor beta chains originate from one sample sequenced in a study of glioma-infiltrating T cells. The iRepertoire nested amplicon-rescue multiplex PCR amplified TCR alpha and beta CDR3s from RNA. TCRdb called the multiplex PCR reads again in MiXCR, with one record for every CDR3 protein. This table has over 140,000 distinct CDR3 sequences, 35% to 50% appearing once. The sequenced sample consisted of glioma tissue, nonneoplastic brain tissue, or PBMCs (not recorded which). Receptors originate from a human donor with low-grade glioma or glioblastoma, undergoing nonglioma brain surgery, or in good health (not recorded which).

This sequence joins TRBV24-1 and TRBJ2-3; TRBD1 matches 10 bases. Germline loops: CDR1 KGHDR, CDR2 SFDVKD. The junction had 5 bases not matched to a gene; V was cut back by 6 bases and J by 3 bases. The CDR3 covers 15 residues. The CDR3 sequence is CATSTGTGDTDTQYF. Here the CDR3 DNA reads TGTGCCACCAGTACCGGGACAGGGGATACAGATACGCAGTATTTT.

J is TRBJ2-3 and V is TRBV2, with 7 bases matching TRBD2. The CDR3 extends over 14 amino acids. The germline V gene encodes CDR1 SNHLY and CDR2 FYNNEI. Losses at the gene ends were 4 bases for V and 8 bases for J; bases not matched to a gene: 9. The CDR3 DNA follows: TGTGCCAGCAGTGTAGAGCGGGGCGCCGGTACGCAGTATTTT. Protein product: CASSVERGAGTQYF. The variable domain in full, with the rest retrieved from reference TRBV2 and TRBJ2-3, is EPEVTQTPSHQVTQMGQEVILRCVPISNHLYFYWYRQILGQKVEFLVSFYNNEISEKSEIFDDQFSVERPDGSNFTLKIRSTKLEDSAMYFCASSVERGAGTQYFGPGTRLTVL.

The table lists this clonotype with a few counts. This rearrangement joins TRBV6-2 or TRBV6-3 to TRBJ2-3, with D possibly matching TRBD1 (6 bases). The CDR3 consists of 15 residues. Trimming removed 0 bases at V and 1 base at J, with 8 bases between. Germline assignment: CDR1 MNHEY and CDR2 SVGEGT. The CDR3 reads CASSYSGQRTDTQYF. CDR3 nucleotides: TGTGCCAGCAGTTACTCTGGACAGCGCACAGATACGCAGTATTTT.

The chain employs TRBV28 and TRBJ2-7, with 9 bases matching TRBD2. V lost 3 bases to trimming and J lost 5 bases; unmatched junction nucleotides: 8. Germline lookup yields CDR1 MDHEN and CDR2 SYDVKM. This CDR3 has 15 amino acids. CDR3: CASSLYSGSRDEQYF. DNA for the CDR3: TGTGCCAGCAGTTTGTATAGCGGGAGTCGCGACGAGCAGTACTTC.

This rearrangement joins TRBV6-2 or TRBV6-3 to TRBJ2-2, with 9 bases that match TRBD1. The CDR3 is made up of 17 amino acids. With 6 bases clipped from V and 4 bases from J, the junction kept 12 bases outside the gene matches. Germline CDR1 reads MNHEY; CDR2 reads SVGEGT. The CDR3 protein is CASRSLTGTGPTGELFF. CDR3 in DNA: TGTGCCAGCAGATCCCTGACCGGGACAGGGCCCACCGGGGAGCTGTTTTTT.

A single count supports this clonotype. The genes are TRBV6-1 and TRBJ2-5, with a possible D match to TRBD2 (7 bases). The V gene lost 8 bases and the J gene lost 1 base, with 17 bases spanning the gap. Per the germline V gene, CDR1 is MNHNS and CDR2 is SASEGT. The CDR3 consists of 15 residues. CDR3 DNA: TGTGCCAGCGCCTTCCGAAGGGGGGGCCAAGAGACCCAGTACTTC. Its translation is CASAFRRGGQETQYF.

This clonotype has more than one count but fewer than ten. This sequence joins TRBV6-1 and TRBJ2-3; D may be TRBD1 or TRBD2 (5 bases each). The CDR3 is 12 amino acids. From germline, CDR1 is MNHNS and CDR2 SASEGT. V lost 6 bases and J 4 bases, leaving 8 bases between the germline ends. CDR3 DNA: TGTGCCAGCAGGCAGGGAGCAGATACGCAGTATTTT. As protein: CASRQGADTQYF.

This chain connects TRBV20-1 to TRBJ2-7; 16 bases line up with TRBD2. Germline CDR1 reads DFQATT; CDR2 reads SNEGSKA (reference sequence). This CDR3 region has 20 residues. V trimming: 6 bases; J trimming: 0 bases; junction bases outside the gene matches: 17. The CDR3 DNA reads as TGCAGTGCCCCCGTCCCCCCGGGACTAGCGGGGGGGCCGGCCTCCTACGAGCAGTACTTC. Encoded protein: CSAPVPPGLAGGPASYEQYF.

The chain has TRBV5-1 and TRBJ1-1; D call uncertain. Between the trimmed V and J ends, which lost 0 bases and 6 bases, there was a span of 9 bases. The CDR3 is 13 amino acids. The germline V gene encodes CDR1 SGHRS and CDR2 YFSETQ. The CDR3 loop reads CASSLVGWAEAFF. The CDR3 region has the DNA TGCGCCAGCAGCTTGGTAGGGTGGGCTGAAGCTTTCTTT.

This clonotype was detected ten times or more. V usage is TRBV28 and J usage is TRBJ2-3, with D perhaps matching TRBD2 (5 bases). CDR1 MDHEN and CDR2 SYDVKM come from the germline V gene. V lost 5 bases and J lost 3, with 9 bases in between. The CDR3 has 13 amino acids. CDR3: CASSKDFTDTQYF. In DNA form, the CDR3 reads TGTGCCAGCAGTAAGGACTTTACAGATACGCAGTATTTT.

This chain joins TRBV6-2 or TRBV6-3 and TRBJ2-3; tentative D call: TRBD1 (5 bases). The germline CDR1 and CDR2 sequences are MNHEY and SVGEGT. The CDR3 covers 17 residues. Trimming cost V 5 bases and J 1 base, with 19 bases left between them. The CDR3 coding sequence is TGTGCCAGCAGTCCCTACCAGGGCGTAGGGGGCACAGATACGCAGTATTTT. Translating it yields CASSPYQGVGGTDTQYF.

V is TRBV4-1 and J is TRBJ2-7, with D unclear. The CDR3 sequence is 14 residues long. The germline V gene has CDR1 MGHRA and CDR2 YSYEKL. Trimming left V 0 bases short and J 2 bases short, with 8 bases between. The chain's CDR3 is CASSQEQRAYEQYF. CDR3 DNA sequence: TGCGCCAGCAGCCAAGAACAGCGCGCCTACGAGCAGTACTTC.

This clonotype was detected only a few times. The V and J genes are TRBV4-2 and TRBJ2-2; 14 nucleotides line up with TRBD2. Germline assignment: CDR1 LGHNA and CDR2 YNFKEQ. V lost 4 bases to trimming and J lost 2 bases; unmatched junction nucleotides: 3. This CDR3 is built from 17 residues. CDR3 bases: TGTGCCAGCAGCCGGGGACTAGCGGGAGCAAACACCGGGGAGCTGTTTTTT. Protein sequence: CASSRGLAGANTGELFF.

V gene TRBV6-1 combines with J gene TRBJ2-3; possibly TRBD2 for D (6 bases). The V end was cut by 5 bases, the J end by 5 bases, with 14 bases between. The CDR3 has 14 residues. In germline, CDR1 is MNHNS, CDR2 SASEGT. The CDR3 DNA reads TGTGCCAGCAGTTTGGGGGGATCGAAAGATACGCAGTATTTT. Amino acids: CASSLGGSKDTQYF.

With respect to this clonotype: Possible read error: a much larger clone is one base away. The chain recombines TRBV6-2 or TRBV6-3 with TRBJ2-3; a weak D match, TRBD2 (6 bases). The CDR3 is made up of 15 amino acids. CDR1 and CDR2 from the germline V gene are MNHEY and SVGEGT. The CDR3 coding sequence is TGTGCCAGCAGCAGACTAGGTATGGGCACAGATACGCGGTATTTT. Translated: CASSRLGMGTDTRYF.

In regard to this clonotype: Mismatch with germline at one junction end may stem from a read error. This chain joins TRBV29-1 and TRBJ2-7, with TRBD2 matching 11 bases. Germline CDR1 is SQVTM and CDR2 is ANQGSEA. The CDR3 has 13 residues. The CDR3 reads CSVTSGSSYGQYF. The CDR3 nucleotides read TGCAGCGTTACTAGCGGGAGCAGCTACGGGCAGTACTTC.

This clonotype was counted only a few times. The chain is built from TRBV6-6 and TRBJ1-6, with 7 bases identical to TRBD1. The length of the CDR3 is 15 residues. Per the germline V gene, CDR1 is MNHNY and CDR2 is SVGAGI (reference sequence). Germline trimming cut 0 bases from V and 11 bases from J; bases unmatched to any gene: 7. CDR3 sequence (DNA): TGTGCCAGCAGTTACTCAACAGGGGCTTATCCACCCCTCCACTTT. Translating it yields CASSYSTGAYPPLHF.

This chain connects TRBV3-1 to TRBJ1-5; 8 nucleotides align to TRBD1. Germline V gene data show CDR1 as LGHDT and CDR2 as YNNKEL (reference sequence). The CDR3 extends over 16 amino acids. Unmatched junction bases numbered 5, after V lost 1 base and J lost 3 bases. DNA of the CDR3: TGTGCCAGCAGCCAAGGTGGACAGGGATACAATCAGCCCCAGCATTTT. This gives the protein CASSQGGQGYNQPQHF.

The chain is built from TRBV12-3 or TRBV12-4 and TRBJ1-1; unclear D gene. The V and J ends lost 3 bases and 0 bases respectively, with 5 bases between them. CDR3 length: 13 amino acids. CDR3 region: CASSLDVNTEAFF. The CDR3 coding sequence is TGTGCCAGCAGTTTGGACGTGAACACTGAAGCTTTCTTT.

This clonotype was counted at least ten times. The rearrangement joins TRBV27 to TRBJ1-1; 8 bases line up with TRBD1. In germline, CDR1 is MNHEY, CDR2 SMNVEV (reference sequence). Trimming at V came to 3 bases and at J to 1 base, leaving 1 base not matched to a gene. This CDR3 region has 14 residues. The CDR3 DNA sequence: TGTGCCAGCAGTTTCGGACAGGGGAACACTGAAGCTTTCTTT. Encoded protein: CASSFGQGNTEAFF.

The chain employs TRBV14 and TRBJ2-7; no firm D call. The V and J ends lost 1 base and 1 base respectively, with 11 bases between them. Germline values: CDR1 SGHDN, CDR2 FVKESK. This CDR3 has 15 amino acids. CDR3: CASSQVAGISYEQYF. The CDR3 bases are TGTGCCAGCAGCCAAGTTGCAGGAATTTCCTACGAGCAGTACTTC.

V usage is TRBV20-1 and J usage is TRBJ1-1; no reliable D call. Germline loops: CDR1 DFQATT, CDR2 SNEGSKA (reference sequence). The length of the CDR3 is 12 residues. V was shortened by 5 bases and J by 1 base, with 8 bases between the two germline ends. The CDR3, as DNA: TGCAGTGCTGAACAGCAGAACACTGAAGCTTTCTTT. Translated: CSAEQQNTEAFF.

This clonotype was seen only a few times. V gene TRBV4-1 combines with J gene TRBJ2-7; 7 bases agree with TRBD1. Germline assignment: CDR1 MGHRA and CDR2 YSYEKL. J was trimmed by 3 bases and V by 1 base; bases with no gene match: 6. This CDR3 is 15 amino acids long. The chain's CDR3 is CASSQAFTGDYEQYF. The CDR3 DNA sequence: TGCGCCAGCAGCCAAGCGTTCACAGGGGACTACGAGCAGTACTTC.

The sample holds a few counts of this clonotype. This chain connects TRBV28 to TRBJ2-5, with D possibly matching TRBD2 (6 bases). There are 15 residues in the CDR3. Looked up from germline, CDR1 is MDHEN and CDR2 is SYDVKM. V was shortened by 5 bases and J by 4 bases, with 17 bases between the two germline ends. The CDR3 loop is CASSPRDFDPETQYF. CDR3 nucleotides: TGTGCCAGCAGTCCCAGGGACTTCGATCCAGAGACCCAGTACTTC.

V usage is TRBV20-1 and J usage is TRBJ2-1, with D maybe TRBD1 (5 bases). The CDR3 spans 12 residues. Trimming shortened V by 8 bases and J by 6 bases, and 14 bases separated the two germline ends. Per germline, CDR1 DFQATT and CDR2 SNEGSKA (reference sequence). CDR3 bases: TGCAGTACAGACAGCCTGGGCAATGAGCAGTTCTTC. Translated, it gives CSTDSLGNEQFF.

This clonotype occurred a few times. This CDR3 is CASSFQGTDTQYF. For the CDR3, the DNA is TGTGCCAGCAGCTTCCAGGGGACAGATACGCAGTATTTT. The V and J genes are TRBV7-9 and TRBJ2-3, with a tentative D call TRBD1 (6 bases). V gave up 3 bases and J gave up 3 bases, with 7 bases separating them. The CDR3 length is 13 residues. CDR1 is SEHNR, CDR2 FQNEAQ, per germline (reference sequence).

This clonotype was counted between two and nine times. This chain uses TRBV20-1 with TRBJ1-1, with D hard to call. The ends were cut back, 0 bases at V and 1 base at J, with 6 bases in the middle. The CDR3 runs to 13 residues. CDR1 and CDR2 from the germline V gene are DFQATT and SNEGSKA (reference sequence). The CDR3 nucleotides are TGCAGTGCTAGAGATAGGGCGAACACTGAAGCTTTCTTT. Translated: CSARDRANTEAFF.